This TCR beta chain is drawn from a study of T-cell reconstitution after alpha-beta-depleted transplantation in children. As regards this clonotype: Its antigen remains unknown.

Study outcomes and limitations: Alpha-beta T cells about two months after transplant reportedly derived from several hundred expanded graft clones. T-cell numbers and diversity one year post-transplant derived largely from freshly generated T cells. Recipient T cells and thymic progenitors that survived were the source of the high TCRbeta diversity seen at day 60 in some patients.

J was trimmed by 4 bases and V by 3 bases; bases with no gene match: 11. CDR1 and CDR2 from the germline V gene are DFQATT and SNEGSKA (reference sequence). CDR3 length: 15 amino acids. For TCRbeta, the library was prepared with unique molecular identifiers. From the PCR reads, TCRdb called clonotypes with MiXCR, one entry per CDR3 protein. This sample has about 58,000 distinct CDR3 sequences, with roughly 45% found just once. The TCR was taken from a male patient younger than 18 who had a stem cell transplant for acute lymphoblastic leukemia, so the T cells may come from the graft donor. This material consisted of PBMCs, mostly from graft donor cells, taken 360 days after TCRalphabeta/CD19-depleted stem cell transplant. The gene calls are TRBV20-1 and TRBJ1-1; 7 bases match TRBD1. This chain's CDR3 is CSASRTGIGGTEAFF. Here the CDR3 DNA reads TGCAGTGCTAGTCGGACAGGAATTGGGGGCACTGAAGCTTTCTTT.